The 29 T cell receptor beta chains listed next were all sequenced from one sample in a study of shared T cell receptors in the human thymus. Sequenced by immunoSEQ multiplex PCR; TCRdb stores in-frame clones only, minus some. The sample includes tens of thousands of clones, around 96% seen only once; the top ten take less than 0.04%. The sample comprised thymocytes. The receptors originated from a human donor.

The chain has TRBV10-3 and TRBJ2-7, with D unclear. Looked up from germline, CDR1 is ENHRY and CDR2 is SYGVKD. V lost 4 bases and J 4 bases, leaving 8 bases between the germline ends. This CDR3 region has 12 residues. DNA of the CDR3: TGTGCCATCAGTGCGACGGCATACGAGCAGTACTTC. Translated, it gives CAISATAYEQYF.

The gene calls are TRBV2 and TRBJ2-7, with D possibly matching TRBD1 (6 bases). The CDR3 runs to 14 residues. The germline V and J ends were trimmed by 3 bases and 3 bases, with 12 bases remaining between them. Germline CDR1 SNHLY, CDR2 FYNNEI. CDR3 bases: TGTGCCAGCAGTGAGACCAGGGGCGTCTACGAGCAGTACTTC. It specifies CASSETRGVYEQYF.

The gene calls are TRBV5-1 and TRBJ2-3; maybe TRBD1 (5 bases). Trimming removed 4 bases from V and 4 bases from J, with 22 bases in between. CDR1 and CDR2 (germline): SGHRS, YFSETQ. The CDR3 is 17 amino acids. This CDR3 reads CASSQGVGAELADTQYF. CDR3 sequence (DNA): TGCGCCAGCAGCCAGGGCGTCGGCGCCGAGCTGGCAGATACGCAGTATTTT.

V usage is TRBV4-2 and J usage is TRBJ1-1; the D is unclear. The CDR3 length is 14 residues. CDR1 LGHNA and CDR2 YNFKEQ come from the germline V gene. The V end was cut by 4 bases, the J end by 1 base, with 10 bases between. Here the CDR3 DNA reads TGTGCCAGCAGCCTAGAGAGGGCGAACACTGAAGCTTTCTTT. Amino acids: CASSLERANTEAFF.

V and J are TRBV19 and TRBJ1-4; D is possibly TRBD1 (5 bases). CDR1 and CDR2 from the germline V gene are LNHDA and SQIVND (reference sequence). V was shortened by 10 bases and J by 1 base, with 13 bases between the two germline ends. The CDR3 runs 14 residues. The CDR3: CATEGKETNEKLFF. The CDR3 DNA is TGTGCCACCGAGGGGAAAGAAACTAATGAAAAACTGTTTTTT.

The chain joins TRBV11-2 to TRBJ2-5; 14 positions agree with TRBD2. This CDR3 is built from 17 residues. Per germline, CDR1 SGHAT and CDR2 FQNNGV. The V gene end was trimmed by 3 bases and the J gene end by 7 bases; junction bases not matched to a gene: 10. CDR3 amino acids: CASSLGLAGESPPTQYF. The CDR3 DNA sequence: TGTGCCAGCAGCTTGGGACTAGCGGGGGAGTCCCCTCCGACCCAGTACTTC. The full variable domain, in which reference TRBV11-2 and TRBJ2-5 provide the parts outside the CDR3, is EAGVAQSPRYKIIEKRQSVAFWCNPISGHATLYWYQQILGQGPKLLIQFQNNGVVDDSQLPKDRFSAERLKGVDSTLKIQPAKLEDSAVYLCASSLGLAGESPPTQYFGPGTRLLVL.

This clone was observed once. The chain joins TRBV14 to TRBJ2-7; the D gene could be TRBD1 or TRBD2 (7 bases each). Trimming stripped 3 bases from V and 4 bases from J, with 16 bases between. The CDR3 covers 15 residues. The germline V gene has CDR1 SGHDN and CDR2 FVKESK. DNA of the CDR3: TGTGCCAGCAGCCAGGGGGGGAGGGGGCCGTACGAGCAGTACTTC. It specifies CASSQGGRGPYEQYF.

The CDR3 sequence is CASSPNRRSNTEAFF. The CDR3 DNA reads TGCGCCAGCAGCCCCAATCGGAGGTCGAACACTGAAGCTTTCTTT. This chain joins TRBV4-3 and TRBJ1-1; no reliable D call. Trimming removed 4 bases at V and 1 base at J, with 13 bases between. The germline V gene has CDR1 LGHNA and CDR2 YSLEER. This CDR3 region has 15 residues.

The rearrangement uses TRBV6-5 and TRBJ1-1, with unresolved D. Germline V gene sequence: CDR1 MNHEY, CDR2 SVGAGI. This CDR3 contains 15 residues. Trimming removed 2 bases at V and 3 bases at J, with 13 bases between. Written as DNA, the CDR3 is TGTGCCAGCAGTTACCGTCGCTTTAGGGACACTGAAGCTTTCTTT. Its translation is CASSYRRFRDTEAFF.

This clone was seen once. The V call is TRBV4-3, the J call TRBJ2-5; 10 bases align to TRBD2. The V and J ends lost 5 bases and 4 bases, in that order; junction bases with no gene match: 7. Germline CDR1 and CDR2: LGHNA and YSLEER. The CDR3 loop spans 15 amino acids. This CDR3 reads CASSGSGGARETQYF. CDR3 in DNA: TGCGCCAGCAGCGGCAGCGGGGGGGCCCGAGAGACCCAGTACTTC.

The rearrangement uses TRBV5-4 and TRBJ1-6; maybe TRBD1 (6 bases). The CDR3 consists of 15 residues. The V gene lost 5 bases and the J gene lost 9 bases, with 18 bases spanning the gap. Germline CDR1 and CDR2: SGHNT and YYREEE (reference sequence). The CDR3 is CASRAQGKSGSPLHF. CDR3 coding DNA: TGTGCCAGCAGAGCCCAGGGGAAGAGTGGTTCACCCCTCCACTTT.

The chain combines TRBV9 with TRBJ2-3; D ambiguous. This CDR3 has 16 residues. CDR1 and CDR2 (germline): SGDLS, YYNGEE. V dropped 0 bases and J dropped 0 bases, with 11 bases sitting between them. CDR3 in DNA: TGTGCCAGCAGCGTAGGCTGGGCGACTAGCACAGATACGCAGTATTTT. Translation: CASSVGWATSTDTQYF. The full variable domain, rest sourced from reference TRBV9 and TRBJ2-3, is DSGVTQTPKHLITATGQRVTLRCSPRSGDLSVYWYQQSLDQGLQFLIQYYNGEERAKGNILERFSAQQFPDLHSELNLSSLELGDSALYFCASSVGWATSTDTQYFGPGTRLTVL.

The V and J genes are TRBV9 and TRBJ2-1, with TRBD2 matching 9 bases. Germline CDR1 SGDLS, CDR2 YYNGEE. Trimming at V came to 4 bases and at J to 2 bases, leaving 4 bases not matched to a gene. The CDR3 totals 15 residues. The CDR3 coding sequence is TGTGCCAGCAGCTCCGGACTAGCGACCTACAATGAGCAGTTCTTC. Encoded protein: CASSSGLATYNEQFF. The entire variable domain, with the rest obtained from reference TRBV9 and TRBJ2-1, is as follows: DSGVTQTPKHLITATGQRVTLRCSPRSGDLSVYWYQQSLDQGLQFLIQYYNGEERAKGNILERFSAQQFPDLHSELNLSSLELGDSALYFCASSSGLATYNEQFFGPGTRLTVL.

The rearrangement links TRBV4-1 to TRBJ2-5; 11 nucleotides agree with TRBD2. The V gene end was trimmed by 2 bases and the J gene end by 5 bases; junction bases not matched to a gene: 10. Germline CDR1 MGHRA, CDR2 YSYEKL. The CDR3 consists of 17 residues. The CDR3 is CASSQFTSGGRGETQYF. Written as DNA, the CDR3 is TGCGCCAGCAGCCAATTCACTAGCGGGGGCCGGGGGGAGACCCAGTACTTC.

This chain links TRBV19 with TRBJ1-5; D might be TRBD1 (6 bases). Germline assignment: CDR1 LNHDA and CDR2 SQIVND (reference sequence). The CDR3 spans 16 residues. V dropped 0 bases and J dropped 6 bases, with 15 bases sitting between them. In DNA, the CDR3 is TGTGCCAGTAGTATAGAGGGACACCGTAGGGGTCAGCCCCAGCATTTT. Translating it yields CASSIEGHRRGQPQHF.

The chain recombines TRBV5-1 with TRBJ2-1; 13 bases fit TRBD2. Germline V gene data show CDR1 as SGHRS and CDR2 as YFSETQ. This CDR3 spans 18 amino acids. V was clipped by 4 bases and J by 1 base; unmatched bases: 8. CDR3 nucleotides: TGCGCCAGCAGCCCCGTTGGACTAGCGGGGGCTTCCTACAATGAGCAGTTCTTC. It codes for CASSPVGLAGASYNEQFF.

The gene calls are TRBV4-3 and TRBJ2-3; 10 nucleotides match TRBD1. CDR3 length: 19 amino acids. CDR1 and CDR2 from the germline V gene are LGHNA and YSLEER. J lost 3 bases, V lost 4 bases, and 16 bases had no gene match. This CDR3 reads CASSPIKRVRTGGTDTQYF. DNA for the CDR3: TGCGCCAGCAGCCCTATCAAGCGGGTGAGGACAGGGGGTACAGATACGCAGTATTTT.

The rearrangement uses TRBV5-6 and TRBJ1-5; D perhaps matches TRBD1 (6 bases). The CDR3 sequence is 18 residues long. Trimming removed 2 bases from V and 2 bases from J, with 20 bases in between. CDR1 and CDR2 from the germline V gene are SGHDT and YYEEEE. DNA for the CDR3: TGTGCCAGCAGCTTTACAGGGACCGGAGAAATTGGCAATCAGCCCCAGCATTTT. This translates into CASSFTGTGEIGNQPQHF.

This chain joins TRBV18 and TRBJ1-1, with TRBD1 identical over 9 bases. Germline V gene lookup returns CDR1 KGHSH and CDR2 LQKENI. The CDR3 loop spans 14 amino acids. With 4 bases clipped from V and 5 bases from J, the junction kept 5 bases outside the gene matches. CDR3 nucleotide sequence: TGTGCCAGCTCACGATGGGGACAGGGTACTGAAGCTTTCTTT. It is translated as CASSRWGQGTEAFF.

In DNA form, the CDR3 reads TGCAGCGCTCCGATATCGGCGGATGAGCAGTTCTTC. This gives the protein CSAPISADEQFF. The J gene is TRBJ2-1, the V gene TRBV29-1, with D uncertain. CDR1 is SQVTM and CDR2 is ANQGSEA in the germline V gene. The CDR3 length is 12 residues. Trimming pared 7 bases from V and 8 bases from J, leaving 15 bases between.

This clone is a singleton in its sample. The chain employs TRBV4-3 and TRBJ1-4; maybe TRBD1 (5 bases). Trimming removed 0 bases from V and 0 bases from J, with 8 bases in between. There are 16 residues in the CDR3. Germline assignment: CDR1 LGHNA and CDR2 YSLEER. CDR3 in DNA: TGCGCCAGCAGCCAAGAGACAGCTGCAACTAATGAAAAACTGTTTTTT. Translated, it gives CASSQETAATNEKLFF.

V is TRBV7-9 and J is TRBJ2-1; 7 bases are a match to TRBD2. The V gene's germline CDR1 is SEHNR and CDR2 FQNEAQ (reference sequence). V lost 1 base, J lost 1 base, and 10 bases stayed unmatched. The CDR3 sequence is 18 residues long. Written as DNA, the CDR3 is TGTGCCAGCAGCTTAGTCCGGACGCCTAGCGGATCCTACAATGAGCAGTTCTTC. Protein sequence: CASSLVRTPSGSYNEQFF.

The chain carries TRBV7-3 and TRBJ1-1; 9 bases are a match to TRBD1. The CDR3 spans 18 residues. The V gene end was trimmed by 5 bases and the J gene end by 4 bases; junction bases not matched to a gene: 17. The germline gives CDR1 SGHTA, CDR2 FQGTGA. The CDR3 protein is CASSPMAQGASLSTEAFF. CDR3 DNA: TGTGCCAGCAGCCCAATGGCACAGGGGGCGTCCCTTTCCACTGAAGCTTTCTTT. The whole variable domain, remainder taken from reference TRBV7-3 and TRBJ1-1, is GAGVSQTPSNKVTEKGKYVELRCDPISGHTALYWYRQSLGQGPEFLIYFQGTGAADDSGLPNDRFFAVRPEGSVSTLKIQRTERGDSAVYLCASSPMAQGASLSTEAFFGQGTRLTVV.

This clone was detected once. Other DNA sequences within the sample encode an identical CDR3. The chain employs TRBV5-1 and TRBJ2-7; TRBD2 aligns across 11 bases. Germline V gene data show CDR1 as SGHRS and CDR2 as YFSETQ. After removal of 4 bases from V and 1 base from J, the junction contained 7 bases not matched to a gene. This CDR3 is 16 amino acids long. The CDR3 region is CASSNPGLAVSYEQYF. The CDR3 nucleotides are TGCGCCAGCAGCAACCCGGGACTAGCGGTATCCTACGAGCAGTACTTC.

This chain uses TRBV19 with TRBJ1-1; no reliable D call. CDR1 is LNHDA and CDR2 is SQIVND in the germline V gene (reference sequence). Trimming cost V 1 base and J 0 bases, with 12 bases left between them. The CDR3 extends over 16 amino acids. CDR3: CASSIAGVVMNTEAFF. The CDR3, as DNA: TGTGCCAGTAGTATAGCCGGGGTGGTAATGAACACTGAAGCTTTCTTT.

This sequence joins TRBV12-5 and TRBJ2-7; TRBD1 matches 9 bases. CDR3 length: 14 residues. The ends lost 5 bases at V and 2 bases at J; junction bases unmatched: 4. Germline assignment: CDR1 LGHNT and CDR2 FRNRAP. The CDR3: CASGKGQGPYEQYF. Here the CDR3 DNA reads TGTGCTAGTGGTAAAGGACAGGGGCCCTACGAGCAGTACTTC.

This chain's CDR3 is CASSLTGPKPYTDTQYF. Here the CDR3 DNA reads TGTGCCAGCAGCTTAACAGGTCCTAAACCTTACACAGATACGCAGTATTTT. The chain is built from TRBV5-6 and TRBJ2-3; D is perhaps TRBD1 (5 bases). CDR1 and CDR2 from the germline V gene are SGHDT and YYEEEE. V lost 2 bases, J lost 2 bases, and 18 bases lay in between. CDR3 size: 17 residues.

The chain links TRBV19 to TRBJ1-2, with D hard to call. CDR3 size: 10 residues. V lost 8 bases to trimming and J lost 8 bases, with 9 bases between them. The germline gives CDR1 LNHDA, CDR2 SQIVND (reference sequence). The CDR3 bases are TGTGCCAGTGGAGCTGGGGGCTACACCTTC. Amino acid sequence: CASGAGGYTF.

V and J are TRBV28 and TRBJ1-5, with 9 bases that match TRBD1. CDR1 MDHEN and CDR2 SYDVKM come from the germline V gene. The CDR3 loop spans 14 amino acids. J was trimmed by 9 bases and V by 6 bases; bases with no gene match: 9. CDR3 DNA: TGTGCCAGCAGAAGGGACAGGGTGAATTGGCCCCAGCATTTT. Translating gives CASRRDRVNWPQHF.